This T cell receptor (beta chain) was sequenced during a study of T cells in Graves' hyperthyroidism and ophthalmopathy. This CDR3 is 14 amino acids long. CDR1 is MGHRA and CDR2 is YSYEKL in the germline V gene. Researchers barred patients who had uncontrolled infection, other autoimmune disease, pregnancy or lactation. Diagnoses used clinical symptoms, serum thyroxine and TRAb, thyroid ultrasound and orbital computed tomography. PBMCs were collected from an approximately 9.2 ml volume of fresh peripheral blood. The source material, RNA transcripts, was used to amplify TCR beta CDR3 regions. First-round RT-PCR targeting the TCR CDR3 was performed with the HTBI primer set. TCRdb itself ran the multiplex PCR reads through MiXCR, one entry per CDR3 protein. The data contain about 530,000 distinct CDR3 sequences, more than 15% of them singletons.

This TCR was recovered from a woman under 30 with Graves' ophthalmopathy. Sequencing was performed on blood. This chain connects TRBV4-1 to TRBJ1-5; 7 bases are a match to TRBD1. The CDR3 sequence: CATQGVWGAEPQHF. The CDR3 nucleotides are TGCGCTACTCAGGGGGTGTGGGGGGCGGAGCCCCAGCATTTT.